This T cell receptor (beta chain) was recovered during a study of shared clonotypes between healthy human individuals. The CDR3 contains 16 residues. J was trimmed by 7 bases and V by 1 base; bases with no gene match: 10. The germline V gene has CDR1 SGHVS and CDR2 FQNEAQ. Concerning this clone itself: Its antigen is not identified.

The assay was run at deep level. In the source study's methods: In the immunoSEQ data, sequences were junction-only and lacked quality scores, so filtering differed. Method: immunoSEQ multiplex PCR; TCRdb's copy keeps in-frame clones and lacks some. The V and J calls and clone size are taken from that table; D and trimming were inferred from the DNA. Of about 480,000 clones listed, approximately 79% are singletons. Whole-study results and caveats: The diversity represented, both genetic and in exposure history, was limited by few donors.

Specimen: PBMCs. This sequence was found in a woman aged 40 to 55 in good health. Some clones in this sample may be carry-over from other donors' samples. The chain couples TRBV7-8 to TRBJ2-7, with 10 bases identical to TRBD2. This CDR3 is CASSLGPAGGPREQYF. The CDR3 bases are TGTGCCAGCAGCTTAGGCCCAGCGGGAGGGCCCCGGGAGCAGTACTTC. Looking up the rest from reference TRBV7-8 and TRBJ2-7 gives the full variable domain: GAGVSQSPRYKVAKRGQDVALRCDPISGHVSLFWYQQALGQGPEFLTYFQNEAQLDKSGLPSDRFFAERPEGSVSTLKIQRTQQEDSAVYLCASSLGPAGGPREQYFGPGTRLTVT.